This entry is about one TCR beta chain. Its antigen is undetermined. Between the trimmed V and J ends, which lost 1 base and 5 bases, there was a span of 11 bases. In germline, CDR1 is MGHRA, CDR2 YSYEKL. CDR3 size: 15 residues. Using RNA transcripts as the source, TCR beta CDR3 regions were amplified. The HTBI primer set served for first-round RT-PCR of the TCR CDR3. MiXCR, run by TCRdb on the multiplex PCR reads, gives a single entry per CDR3 protein. The table lists fewer than 900,000 distinct CDR3 sequences, about 19% of them singletons, with about a sixth in the top ten. Preceding any ophthalmopathy symptoms, the blood sample dates from first hyperthyroidism diagnosis. A roughly 9.3 ml volume of fresh peripheral blood provided the PBMCs. These data are taken from a study of T cells in Graves' hyperthyroidism and ophthalmopathy. Study results and caveats: Most clonotypes expanded in the thyroid (above 0.001) were also present in blood. Ophthalmopathy was told apart from stable hyperthyroidism by a 13 V-J model.

The origin of this receptor is a woman between 45 and 60 years old with Graves' hyperthyroidism that later progressed to Graves' ophthalmopathy. V usage is TRBV4-1 and J usage is TRBJ1-4; no firm D call. The source material was blood. This CDR3 reads CASSQVETRNEKLFF. CDR3 DNA: TGCGCCAGCAGCCAAGTTGAGACAAGGAATGAAAAACTGTTTTTT.